Each of the 2 T cell receptor beta chains below was sequenced from the same sample in a study of blood T cell repertoires in COVID-19. Repertoires were generated with immunoSEQ multiplex PCR, while TCRdb's copy carries only in-frame clones and drops some. The table records tens of thousands of clones, 70% to 80% of them present only once. Source material: peripheral blood. These receptors originate from a man in his sixties with active or convalescent COVID-19.

The CDR3 region is CASSLRQGRGLLLGNSPLHF. Written as DNA, the CDR3 is TGTGCCAGCAGTTTACGGCAGGGCAGGGGGCTCCTCTTGGGAAATTCACCCCTCCACTTT. The J gene is TRBJ1-6, the V gene TRBV27; the match to TRBD1 covers 8 bases. CDR3 length: 20 residues. CDR1 is MNHEY and CDR2 is SMNVEV in the germline V gene (reference sequence). V dropped 2 bases and J dropped 7; count of bases not matched to a gene: 19.

The chain links TRBV5-1 to TRBJ1-1; 11 bases align to TRBD1. The V gene end was trimmed by 4 bases and the J gene end by 5 bases; junction bases not matched to a gene: 7. The CDR3 totals 15 residues. The germline V gene encodes CDR1 SGHRS and CDR2 YFSETQ. CDR3 bases: TGCGCCAGCAGCCCTAAGTGGGACAGGGGGACTGAAGCTTTCTTT. It is translated as CASSPKWDRGTEAFF.